The 27 T cell receptor beta chains listed next were all sequenced from one sample in a study. TCRdb ran MiXCR on the 5' RACE reads and lists one entry per CDR3 protein. This table has approximately 9,800 distinct CDR3 sequences, 13% to 15% appearing once. Cells sorted as Tregs were CD4+, CD25+ and CD127-/low. The source material was Tregs sorted from blood. The receptors derive from a female donor with breast cancer.

This clonotype has a handful of counts. The chain is built from TRBV5-1 and TRBJ2-1, with D possibly being TRBD2 (6 bases). The V gene's germline CDR1 is SGHRS and CDR2 YFSETQ. With 1 base removed from V and 0 bases from J, the gap between germline ends came to 8 bases. The CDR3 loop spans 15 amino acids. CDR3 DNA: TGCGCCAGCAGCTTGCTGCGGGGCTCCTACAATGAGCAGTTCTTC. The encoded protein is CASSLLRGSYNEQFF.

The table lists this clonotype with many counts. The chain links TRBV11-2 to TRBJ2-7; D gene unclear. The CDR3 contains 13 residues. Per germline, CDR1 SGHAT and CDR2 FQNNGV. The ends were cut back, 3 bases at V and 7 bases at J, with 13 bases in the middle. The CDR3 bases are TGTGCCAGCAGCTTGTCTCTACGTCGAGAGCAGTACTTC. Translation: CASSLSLRREQYF.

This clonotype is termed medium-sized. The chain uses TRBV6-1 and TRBJ1-2, with D possibly matching TRBD1 (6 bases). Germline values: CDR1 MNHNS, CDR2 SASEGT. The CDR3 consists of 14 residues. Trimming pared 0 bases from V and 8 bases from J, leaving 13 bases between. CDR3 bases: TGTGCCAGCAGTGAAGCGGGAGGGGGACACGGCTACACCTTC. It specifies CASSEAGGGHGYTF.

A note on this clonotype: This clone may be a read error of a much larger clone one base away. The conserved phenylalanine or tryptophan normally closing the CDR3 is absent here, so this likely arose from a read error. J is TRBJ2-1 and V is TRBV5-1; TRBD2 aligns across 12 bases. Germline V lookup: CDR1 SGHRS, CDR2 YFSETQ. This CDR3 region has 16 residues. V shed 4 bases, J shed 9 bases, and the junction held 11 bases outside the gene matches. In nucleotides, the CDR3 is TGCGCCAGCAGCCCGGCAAGGACTAGCGGGGTTGGTGAGCAGTTCCTC. Protein sequence: CASSPARTSGVGEQFL.

The CDR3 DNA follows: TGTGCTAGTGGTTTTCAGGGTTATAATTCACCCCTCCACTTT. This translates into CASGFQGYNSPLHF. This chain joins TRBV12-5 and TRBJ1-6; the D gene is possibly TRBD1 (5 bases). V gave up 3 bases and J gave up 4 bases, with 7 bases separating them. From germline, CDR1 is LGHNT and CDR2 FRNRAP. The length of the CDR3 is 14 residues.

On this clonotype: A much larger clone lies a single base off, so this may be a read error. The genes are TRBV20-1 and TRBJ2-5, with D perhaps matching TRBD1 (6 bases). CDR3 length: 14 residues. CDR1 DFQATT and CDR2 SNEGSKA come from the germline V gene (reference sequence). V dropped 8 bases and J dropped 0 bases, with 16 bases sitting between them. CDR3 sequence (DNA): TGCAGTCCTGCTTTGGGGACATACCAAGAGACCCAGTACTTC. It codes for CSPALGTYQETQYF.

This clonotype has more than one count but fewer than ten. This may stem from a read error, because a much larger clone lies one nucleotide away. The chain uses TRBV18 and TRBJ1-5; D call uncertain. Per germline, CDR1 KGHSH and CDR2 LQKENI. The germline V and J ends were trimmed by 8 bases and 0 bases, with 11 bases remaining between them. The CDR3 is 14 residues long. In DNA, the CDR3 is TGTGCCAGCCCACTAACAGATAGCAATCAGCCCCAGCATTTT. The encoded protein is CASPLTDSNQPQHF.

In this sample, this clonotype turned up a few times. The CDR3 nucleotides read TGTGCCAGCTCACGCGGGGGCGGGGATCAGCCCCAGCATTTT. Its translation: CASSRGGGDQPQHF. The chain is built from TRBV18 and TRBJ1-5, with D maybe TRBD1 (6 bases). Germline V gives CDR1 KGHSH, CDR2 LQKENI. This CDR3 has 14 residues. V dropped 4 bases and J dropped 5 bases, with 12 bases sitting between them.

This clonotype appeared a few times. With a much larger clone just one base away, this may be a read error. DNA of the CDR3: TGTGCCAGCAGCTCCGGACAGGGGGCCCGCAATCAGCCCCAGCAGTTT. Translated: CASSSGQGARNQPQQF. The chain is built from TRBV7-8 and TRBJ1-5; 11 bases fit TRBD1. The CDR3 consists of 16 residues. CDR1 and CDR2 from the germline V gene are SGHVS and FQNEAQ.

Notes on this clonotype: A single base separates this from a much larger clone, so it may be a read error. The chain uses TRBV7-2 and TRBJ1-1, with a possible D match to TRBD1 (5 bases). V lost 6 bases to trimming and J lost 3 bases, with 11 bases between them. The CDR3 length is 13 residues. Germline V gives CDR1 SGHTA, CDR2 FQGNSA. This CDR3 is CASRRDGDTEAFF. The CDR3 nucleotides read TGTGCCAGCAGGAGGGACGGGGACACTGAAGCTTTCTTT.

The table lists this clonotype with a few counts. One base away lies a much larger clone, so this may be a sequencing read error. The J gene is TRBJ2-1, the V gene TRBV3-1; unclear D gene. V lost 0 bases and J 2 bases, leaving 8 bases between the germline ends. The CDR3 runs 15 residues. Germline CDR1 reads LGHDT; CDR2 reads YNNKEL (reference sequence). The CDR3 spells CASSQEPETYNEQFF. The DNA for the CDR3 is TGTGCCAGCAGCCAAGAGCCCGAGACCTACAATGAGCAGTTCTTC.

The V gene is TRBV6-5, the J gene TRBJ1-5; D not resolved. V was cut by 9 bases and J by 1 base, with 7 bases left in between. The CDR3 totals 12 residues. The germline V gene encodes CDR1 MNHEY and CDR2 SVGAGI. This CDR3 reads CASGKSNQPQHF. CDR3 bases: TGTGCCAGTGGTAAGAGCAATCAGCCCCAGCATTTT.

Relative to its sample, this clonotype is medium-sized (0.01 to 0.1%). The chain combines TRBV20-1 with TRBJ2-1; TRBD2 matches at 11 bases. This CDR3 has 13 amino acids. The V gene's germline CDR1 is DFQATT and CDR2 SNEGSKA (reference sequence). After removal of 5 bases from V and 5 bases from J, the junction contained 2 bases not matched to a gene. CDR3 loop: CSALAGGNNEQFF. The CDR3 nucleotides are TGCAGTGCTTTAGCGGGAGGGAACAATGAGCAGTTCTTC.

By frequency in the sample, this clonotype is medium-sized. The rearrangement joins TRBV6-5 to TRBJ1-2, with D possibly TRBD1 on 6 matching bases. Germline V gene sequence: CDR1 MNHEY, CDR2 SVGAGI. V shed 2 bases and J shed 3 bases, with 13 bases lying between them. There are 15 residues in the CDR3. CDR3 in DNA: TGTGCCAGCAGTTACCGAAACAGGGAGGACTATGGCTACACCTTC. This codes for CASSYRNREDYGYTF.

In its sample, this clonotype was seen a few times. The chain recombines TRBV5-1 with TRBJ2-3; tentative D call: TRBD1 (5 bases). Germline V gives CDR1 SGHRS, CDR2 YFSETQ. The CDR3 is 15 residues long. Trimming pared 4 bases from V and 2 bases from J, leaving 14 bases between. In DNA, the CDR3 is TGCGCCAGCAGCCAAGGACATATCAACACAGATACGCAGTATTTT. Amino acids: CASSQGHINTDTQYF. The entire variable domain, with the rest obtained from reference TRBV5-1 and TRBJ2-3, is as follows: KAGVTQTPRYLIKTRGQQVTLSCSPISGHRSVSWYQQTPGQGLQFLFEYFSETQRNKGNFPGRFSGRQFSNSRSEMNVSTLELGDSALYLCASSQGHINTDTQYFGPGTRLTVL.

This clonotype is labeled medium-sized (0.01 to 0.1%). This chain joins TRBV4-1 and TRBJ1-6; D is unresolved. Germline V gene data show CDR1 as MGHRA and CDR2 as YSYEKL. The CDR3 has 17 residues. The V end was cut by 0 bases, the J end by 7 bases, with 16 bases between. CDR3 in DNA: TGCGCCAGCAGCCAAGATGGCGGGAACTTACGAAATTCACCCCTCCACTTT. It is translated as CASSQDGGNLRNSPLHF.

This sequence joins TRBV29-1 and TRBJ2-5; D not resolved. The V gene lost 1 base and the J gene lost 2 bases, with 11 bases spanning the gap. The germline CDR1 and CDR2 sequences are SQVTM and ANQGSEA. The CDR3 consists of 14 residues. CDR3: CSVEAGFGQETQYF. Here the CDR3 DNA reads TGCAGCGTTGAAGCCGGGTTCGGGCAAGAGACCCAGTACTTC.

A word on this clonotype: This may arise from a read error, as a much more abundant clone is one base away. The CDR3 spells CASTLGGVPNQPQHF. CDR3 DNA sequence: TGTGCCAGCACCCTAGGGGGGGTTCCCAATCAGCCCCAGCATTTT. This chain connects TRBV6-1 to TRBJ1-5; D is perhaps TRBD1 (6 bases). Germline lookup yields CDR1 MNHNS and CDR2 SASEGT. The CDR3 is 15 amino acids. Between the trimmed V and J ends, which lost 7 bases and 3 bases, there was a span of 16 bases.

A few counts support this clonotype. Since a much larger clone is just one base distant, this may be a read error. J is TRBJ2-1 and V is TRBV4-2, with 9 bases lining up with TRBD2. With V trimmed by 4 bases and J by 8 bases, 3 bases remained unmatched. CDR3 length: 13 amino acids. CDR1 is LGHNA and CDR2 is YNFKEQ in the germline V gene. The CDR3 spells CASSPGLADEQFF. The DNA for the CDR3 is TGTGCCAGCAGCCCGGGACTAGCAGATGAGCAGTTCTTC.

This clonotype rates as medium-sized (0.01 to 0.1%). The V gene is TRBV5-1, the J gene TRBJ2-3; 7 bases match TRBD2. CDR1 and CDR2 (germline): SGHRS, YFSETQ. CDR3 length: 14 residues. Trimming took 4 bases from V and 2 from J; bases not matched to a gene: 4. The CDR3 protein is CASSAGTTTDTQYF. The CDR3 DNA sequence: TGCGCCAGCAGCGCAGGGACTACCACAGATACGCAGTATTTT. The full variable domain, rest sourced from reference TRBV5-1 and TRBJ2-3, is KAGVTQTPRYLIKTRGQQVTLSCSPISGHRSVSWYQQTPGQGLQFLFEYFSETQRNKGNFPGRFSGRQFSNSRSEMNVSTLELGDSALYLCASSAGTTTDTQYFGPGTRLTVL.

The table lists this clonotype with many counts. The chain employs TRBV29-1 and TRBJ2-3; no clear D. The CDR3 contains 15 residues. Trimming removed 2 bases at V and 0 bases at J, with 12 bases between. Germline V gives CDR1 SQVTM, CDR2 ANQGSEA. The CDR3 bases are TGCAGCGTTGAACATGAGGCGTTTAGCACAGATACGCAGTATTTT. Translating it yields CSVEHEAFSTDTQYF.

This rearrangement joins TRBV19 to TRBJ2-3, with D possibly TRBD1 on 5 matching bases. In germline, CDR1 is LNHDA, CDR2 SQIVND (reference sequence). CDR3 length equals 14 residues. V lost 3 bases, J lost 1 base, and 8 bases lay in between. CDR3 protein: CASSILGGTDTQYF. CDR3 in DNA: TGTGCCAGTAGTATCCTAGGGGGCACAGATACGCAGTATTTT.

There are many counts of this clonotype. The CDR3 spells CASKGFSSYNEQFF. DNA for the CDR3: TGTGCCAGCAAGGGTTTTAGCTCCTACAATGAGCAGTTCTTC. This rearrangement joins TRBV27 to TRBJ2-1, with D unclear. The CDR3 covers 14 residues. Germline CDR1 reads MNHEY; CDR2 reads SMNVEV (reference sequence). V was cut by 7 bases and J by 0 bases, with 10 bases left in between.

This clonotype was counted a single time. The chain combines TRBV30 with TRBJ1-3; D is ambiguous. The CDR3 runs 14 residues. The V end lost 5 bases, the J end lost 0 bases, and 11 bases lay between the germline ends. In germline, CDR1 is GTSNPN, CDR2 SVGIG (reference sequence). CDR3 loop: CAWLDRSSGNTIYF. In DNA, the CDR3 is TGTGCCTGGTTGGACCGAAGCTCTGGAAACACCATATATTTT. The entire variable domain, with the rest obtained from reference TRBV30 and TRBJ1-3, is as follows: SQTIHQWPATLVQPVGSPLSLECTVEGTSNPNLYWYRQAAGRGLQLLFYSVGIGQISSEVPQNLSASRPQDRQFILSSKKLLLSDSGFYLCAWLDRSSGNTIYFGEGSWLTVV.

By share, this clonotype ranks as medium-sized (0.01 to 0.1%). This chain uses TRBV6-2 or TRBV6-3 with TRBJ2-1; the D gene is possibly TRBD2 (6 bases). The CDR3 covers 11 residues. Per germline, CDR1 MNHEY and CDR2 SVGEGT. With 10 bases removed from V and 4 bases from J, the gap between germline ends came to 8 bases. In nucleotides, the CDR3 is TGTGCCACCGGGGGATACAATGAGCAGTTCTTC. This encodes CATGGYNEQFF.

This clonotype has ten or more counts. The chain joins TRBV20-1 to TRBJ1-4; 8 bases agree with TRBD1. The CDR3 runs 14 residues. Germline CDR1 and CDR2: DFQATT and SNEGSKA (reference sequence). V shed 2 bases, J shed 8 bases, and the junction held 7 bases outside the gene matches. This CDR3 reads CSARRRRGPEKLFF. The CDR3 DNA reads TGCAGTGCTAGACGTCGCAGGGGGCCCGAAAAACTGTTTTTT.

In the case of this clonotype: This may be a read error: a much more frequent sequence differs by one nucleotide. This sequence joins TRBV3-1 and TRBJ1-3, with a possible D match to TRBD1 (5 bases). This CDR3 is 14 amino acids long. The germline V and J ends were trimmed by 6 bases and 3 bases, with 12 bases remaining between them. Per the germline V gene, CDR1 is LGHDT and CDR2 is YNNKEL (reference sequence). This CDR3 reads CASSDGTGGNTIYF. CDR3 nucleotide sequence: TGTGCCAGCAGTGACGGGACCGGTGGAAACACCATATATTTT.